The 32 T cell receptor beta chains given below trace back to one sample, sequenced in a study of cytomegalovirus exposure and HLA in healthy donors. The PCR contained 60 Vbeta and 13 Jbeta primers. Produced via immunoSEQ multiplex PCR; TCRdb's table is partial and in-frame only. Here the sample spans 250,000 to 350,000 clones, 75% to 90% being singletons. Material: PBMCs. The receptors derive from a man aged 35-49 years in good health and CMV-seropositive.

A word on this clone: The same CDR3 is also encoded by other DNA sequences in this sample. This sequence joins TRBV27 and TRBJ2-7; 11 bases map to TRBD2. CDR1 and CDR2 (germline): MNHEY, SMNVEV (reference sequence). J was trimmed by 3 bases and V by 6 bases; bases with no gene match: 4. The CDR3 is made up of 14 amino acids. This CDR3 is CASSRTSGSYEQYF. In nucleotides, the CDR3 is TGTGCCAGCAGCAGAACTAGCGGGAGCTACGAGCAGTACTTC.

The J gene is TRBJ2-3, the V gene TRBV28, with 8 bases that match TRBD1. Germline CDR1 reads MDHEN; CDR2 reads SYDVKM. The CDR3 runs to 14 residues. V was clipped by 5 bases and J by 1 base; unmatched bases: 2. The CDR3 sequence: CASSGQGGTDTQYF. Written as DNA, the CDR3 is TGTGCCAGCAGTGGACAGGGCGGCACAGATACGCAGTATTTT.

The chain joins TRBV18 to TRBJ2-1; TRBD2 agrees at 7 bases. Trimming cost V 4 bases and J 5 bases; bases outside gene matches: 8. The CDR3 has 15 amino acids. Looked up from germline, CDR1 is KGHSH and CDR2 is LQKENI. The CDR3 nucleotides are TGTGCCAGCTCACTGTTAGCGGGCGTTAACAATGAGCAGTTCTTC. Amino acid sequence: CASSLLAGVNNEQFF.

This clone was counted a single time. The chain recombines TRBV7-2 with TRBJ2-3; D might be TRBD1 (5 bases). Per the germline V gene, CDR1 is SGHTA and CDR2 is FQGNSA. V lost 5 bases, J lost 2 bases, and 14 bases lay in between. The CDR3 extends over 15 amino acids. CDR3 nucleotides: TGTGCCAGCAGCCTTGGCGGACACCCCACAGATACGCAGTATTTT. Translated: CASSLGGHPTDTQYF.

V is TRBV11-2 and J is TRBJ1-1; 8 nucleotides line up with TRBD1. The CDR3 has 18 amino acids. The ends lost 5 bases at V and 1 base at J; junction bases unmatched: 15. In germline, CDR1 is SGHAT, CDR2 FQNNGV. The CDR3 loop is CASSPTNRDRTSNTEAFF. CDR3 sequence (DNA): TGTGCCAGCAGCCCAACAAACCGGGACAGGACATCGAACACTGAAGCTTTCTTT.

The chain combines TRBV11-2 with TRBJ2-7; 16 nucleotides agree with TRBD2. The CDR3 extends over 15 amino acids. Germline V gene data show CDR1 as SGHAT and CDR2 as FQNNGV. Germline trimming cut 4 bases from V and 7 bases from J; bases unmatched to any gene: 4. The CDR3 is CASSYGTSGRGEQYF. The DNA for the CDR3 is TGTGCCAGCAGCTACGGGACTAGCGGGAGGGGGGAGCAGTACTTC.

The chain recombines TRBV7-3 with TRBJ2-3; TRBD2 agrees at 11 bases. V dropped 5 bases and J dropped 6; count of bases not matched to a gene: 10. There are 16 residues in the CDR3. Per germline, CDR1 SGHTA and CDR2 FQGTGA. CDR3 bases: TGTGCCAGCAGCCCGAGTATAGCGGGAGGGCATGATACGCAGTATTTT. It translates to CASSPSIAGGHDTQYF.

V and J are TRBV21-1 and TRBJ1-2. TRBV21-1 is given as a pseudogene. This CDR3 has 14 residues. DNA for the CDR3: TGTGCCAGCAGCAAAGTTGTTGAGGACTATGGCTACACCTTC. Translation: CASSKVVEDYGYTF.

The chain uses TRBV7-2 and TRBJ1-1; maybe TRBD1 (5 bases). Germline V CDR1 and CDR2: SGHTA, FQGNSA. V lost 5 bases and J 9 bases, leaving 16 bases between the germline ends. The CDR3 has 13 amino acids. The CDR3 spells CASSPVRGRQAFF. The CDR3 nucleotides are TGTGCCAGCAGCCCCGTAAGGGGTCGACAAGCTTTCTTT.

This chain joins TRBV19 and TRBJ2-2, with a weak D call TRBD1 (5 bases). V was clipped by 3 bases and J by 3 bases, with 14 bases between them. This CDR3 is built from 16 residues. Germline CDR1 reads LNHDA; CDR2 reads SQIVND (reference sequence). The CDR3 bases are TGTGCCAGTAGTATGGAAGACAGAGAATACACCGGGGAGCTGTTTTTT. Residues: CASSMEDREYTGELFF.

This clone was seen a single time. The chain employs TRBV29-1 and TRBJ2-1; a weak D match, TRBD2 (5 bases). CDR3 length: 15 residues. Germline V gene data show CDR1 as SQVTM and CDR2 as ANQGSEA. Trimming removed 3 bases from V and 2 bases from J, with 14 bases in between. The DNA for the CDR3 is TGCAGCGTTGACTGGACTCTCGCCCCCTACAATGAGCAGTTCTTC. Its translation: CSVDWTLAPYNEQFF.

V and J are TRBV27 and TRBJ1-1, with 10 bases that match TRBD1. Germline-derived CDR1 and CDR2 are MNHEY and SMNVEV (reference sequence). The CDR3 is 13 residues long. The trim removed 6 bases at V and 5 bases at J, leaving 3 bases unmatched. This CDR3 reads CASRRQGATEAFF. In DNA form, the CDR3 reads TGTGCCAGCAGACGACAGGGGGCTACTGAAGCTTTCTTT.

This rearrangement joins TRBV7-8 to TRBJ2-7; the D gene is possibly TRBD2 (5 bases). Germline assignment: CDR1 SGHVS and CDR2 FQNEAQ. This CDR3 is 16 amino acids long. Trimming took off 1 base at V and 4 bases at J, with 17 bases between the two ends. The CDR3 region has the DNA TGTGCCAGCAGCTTAGACCTAGCAGTCCCCACTTACGAGCAGTACTTC. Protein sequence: CASSLDLAVPTYEQYF.

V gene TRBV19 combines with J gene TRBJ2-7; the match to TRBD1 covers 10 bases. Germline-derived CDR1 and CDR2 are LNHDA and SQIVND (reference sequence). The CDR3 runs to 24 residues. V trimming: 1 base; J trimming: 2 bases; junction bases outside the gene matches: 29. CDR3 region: CASSIGAKRTPGTGDEPGAYEQYF. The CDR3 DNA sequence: TGTGCCAGTAGTATAGGTGCGAAGAGGACACCCGGGACAGGGGACGAACCAGGGGCCTACGAGCAGTACTTC.

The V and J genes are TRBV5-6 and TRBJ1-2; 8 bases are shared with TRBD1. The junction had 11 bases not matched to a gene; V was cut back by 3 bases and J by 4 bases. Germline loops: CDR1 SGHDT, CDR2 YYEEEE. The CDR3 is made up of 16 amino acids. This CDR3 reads CASSSWQGARGYGYTF. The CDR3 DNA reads TGTGCCAGCAGCTCCTGGCAGGGGGCTCGGGGCTATGGCTACACCTTC.

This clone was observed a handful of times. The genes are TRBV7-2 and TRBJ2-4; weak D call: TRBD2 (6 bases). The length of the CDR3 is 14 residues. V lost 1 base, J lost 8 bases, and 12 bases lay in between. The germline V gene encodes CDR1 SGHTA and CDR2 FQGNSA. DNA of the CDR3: TGTGCCAGCAGCTTAGACGCTAGCGCGGACATTCAGTACTTC. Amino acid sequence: CASSLDASADIQYF.

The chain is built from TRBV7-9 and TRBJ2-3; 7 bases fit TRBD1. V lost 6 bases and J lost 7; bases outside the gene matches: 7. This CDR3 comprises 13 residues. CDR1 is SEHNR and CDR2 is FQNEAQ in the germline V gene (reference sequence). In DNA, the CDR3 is TGTGCCAGCAGTTCAGGGGGTCTAAATACGCAGTATTTT. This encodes CASSSGGLNTQYF.

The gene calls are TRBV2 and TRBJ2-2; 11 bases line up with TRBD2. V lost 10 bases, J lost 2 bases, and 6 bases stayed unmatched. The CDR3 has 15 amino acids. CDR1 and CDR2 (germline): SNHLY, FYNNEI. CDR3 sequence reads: CATKGLAANTGELFF. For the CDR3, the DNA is TGTGCCACCAAGGGACTAGCGGCTAACACCGGGGAGCTGTTTTTT.

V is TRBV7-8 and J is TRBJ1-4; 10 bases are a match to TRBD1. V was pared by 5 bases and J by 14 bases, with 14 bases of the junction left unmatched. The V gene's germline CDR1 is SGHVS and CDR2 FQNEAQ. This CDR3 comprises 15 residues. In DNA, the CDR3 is TGTGCCAGCAGCCTAAGGACAGGGGGTCTACAACCCCTGTTTTTT. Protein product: CASSLRTGGLQPLFF.

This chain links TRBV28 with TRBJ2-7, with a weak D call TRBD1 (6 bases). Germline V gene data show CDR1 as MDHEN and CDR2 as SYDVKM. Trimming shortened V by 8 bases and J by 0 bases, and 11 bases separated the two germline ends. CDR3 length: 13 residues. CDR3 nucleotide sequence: TGTGCCAGCTGGGACACCCGCTCCTACGAGCAGTACTTC. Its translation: CASWDTRSYEQYF.

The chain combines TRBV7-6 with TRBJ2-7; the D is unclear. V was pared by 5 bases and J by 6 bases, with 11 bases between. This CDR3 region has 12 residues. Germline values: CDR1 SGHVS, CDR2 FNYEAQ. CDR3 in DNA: TGTGCCAGCAGCGTAACTCCCCTCGAGCAGTACTTC. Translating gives CASSVTPLEQYF.

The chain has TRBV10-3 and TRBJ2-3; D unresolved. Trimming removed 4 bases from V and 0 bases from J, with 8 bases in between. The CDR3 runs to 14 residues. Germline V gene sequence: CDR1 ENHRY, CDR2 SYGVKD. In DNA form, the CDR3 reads TGTGCCATCAGTGGGGCAGATAGCACAGATACGCAGTATTTT. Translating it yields CAISGADSTDTQYF.

The CDR3 DNA reads as TGTGCCAGCAGCTCCTCCGGGACAGGGGCTGGAAACACCATATATTTT. The encoded protein is CASSSSGTGAGNTIYF. The chain joins TRBV7-9 to TRBJ1-3, with 10 bases lining up with TRBD1. Trimming at V came to 4 bases and at J to 2 bases, leaving 5 bases not matched to a gene. The germline CDR1 and CDR2 sequences are SEHNR and FQNEAQ (reference sequence). The CDR3 has 16 residues.

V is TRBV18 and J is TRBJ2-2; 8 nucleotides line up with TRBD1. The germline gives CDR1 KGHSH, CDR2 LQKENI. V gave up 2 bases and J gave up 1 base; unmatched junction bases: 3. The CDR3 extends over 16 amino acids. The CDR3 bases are TGTGCCAGCTCACCAGGACAGGGACTGAACACCGGGGAGCTGTTTTTT. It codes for CASSPGQGLNTGELFF.

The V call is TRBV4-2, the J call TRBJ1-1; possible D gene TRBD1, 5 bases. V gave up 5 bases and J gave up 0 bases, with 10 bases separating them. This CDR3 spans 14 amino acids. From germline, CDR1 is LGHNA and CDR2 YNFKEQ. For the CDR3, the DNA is TGTGCCAGCAGCTTGGGGGGTATGAACACTGAAGCTTTCTTT. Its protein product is CASSLGGMNTEAFF.

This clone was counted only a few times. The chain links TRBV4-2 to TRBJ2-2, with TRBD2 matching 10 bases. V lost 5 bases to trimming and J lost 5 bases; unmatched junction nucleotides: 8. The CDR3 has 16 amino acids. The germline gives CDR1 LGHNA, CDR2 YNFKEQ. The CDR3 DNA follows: TGTGCCAGCAGCTCTCTAGGTAGCGGGAGGACCGGGGAGCTGTTTTTT. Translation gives CASSSLGSGRTGELFF.

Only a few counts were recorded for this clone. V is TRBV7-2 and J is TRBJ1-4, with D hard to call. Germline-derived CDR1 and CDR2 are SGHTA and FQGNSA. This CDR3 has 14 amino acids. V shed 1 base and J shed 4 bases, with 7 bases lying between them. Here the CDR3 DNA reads TGTGCCAGCAGCTTAGGAGGGATTAATGAAAAACTGTTTTTT. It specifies CASSLGGINEKLFF.

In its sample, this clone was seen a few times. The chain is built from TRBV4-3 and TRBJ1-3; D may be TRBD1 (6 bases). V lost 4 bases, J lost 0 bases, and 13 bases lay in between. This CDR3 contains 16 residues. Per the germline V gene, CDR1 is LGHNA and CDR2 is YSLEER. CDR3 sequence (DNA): TGCGCCAGCAGCCGATCAGACAGGATCTCTGGAAACACCATATATTTT. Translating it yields CASSRSDRISGNTIYF.

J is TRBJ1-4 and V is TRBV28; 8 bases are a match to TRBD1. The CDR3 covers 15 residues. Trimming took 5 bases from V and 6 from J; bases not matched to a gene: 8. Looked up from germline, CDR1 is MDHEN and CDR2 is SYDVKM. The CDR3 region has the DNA TGTGCCAGCAGTCGGAGGACAGGGCGGTATGAAAAACTGTTTTTT. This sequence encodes CASSRRTGRYEKLFF.

CDR3 loop: CASSEGAFYGYTF. CDR3 bases: TGTGCCAGCAGTGAGGGCGCGTTCTATGGCTACACCTTC. The chain carries TRBV25-1 and TRBJ1-2; D is undetermined. Trimming removed 3 bases from V and 4 bases from J, with 9 bases in between. CDR1 MGHDK and CDR2 SYGVNS come from the germline V gene. This CDR3 has 13 amino acids.

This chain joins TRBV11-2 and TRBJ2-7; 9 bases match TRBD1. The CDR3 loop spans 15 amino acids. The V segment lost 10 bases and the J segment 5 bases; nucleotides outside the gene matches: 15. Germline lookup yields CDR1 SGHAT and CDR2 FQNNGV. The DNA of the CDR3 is TGTGCCACCGAGCCTCCCGGGACAGGGATCCACGAGCAGTACTTC. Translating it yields CATEPPGTGIHEQYF.

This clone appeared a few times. The CDR3 nucleotides read TGTGCCAGCAGTCTCCGCTACGGACAGGGTCCAGATAGCACGCAGTATTTT. This translates into CASSLRYGQGPDSTQYF. The V call is TRBV27, the J call TRBJ2-3, with 8 bases that match TRBD1. CDR3 length equals 17 residues. Looked up from germline, CDR1 is MNHEY and CDR2 is SMNVEV (reference sequence). V was pared by 5 bases and J by 9 bases, with 19 bases of the junction left unmatched.